These T cell receptor beta chains were read from a single sample in a study of glioma-infiltrating T cells after dendritic cell vaccination. Clones were sequenced by immunoSEQ multiplex PCR, and TCRdb holds only the in-frame ones, with some missing. Here the sample spans 90,000 or so clones, about 85% being singletons. The material was blood, obtained before dendritic cell vaccination. Receptors were obtained from a human donor with glioblastoma. Each CDR3 is given with its conserved first and last residue. The D gene is left open where the match is weak. Part of the rows lack a size; the others show once, few, many or a class for expanded clones.

NA | TRBJ2-7 | TRBV4-1 | NA | CASSQILGGQGYEQYF | TGCGCCAGCAGCCAAATACTTGGAGGGCAGGGCTACGAGCAGTACTTC
TRBD2 | TRBJ2-7 | TRBV5-8 | NA | CASSYTSGLSSYEQYF | TGTGCCAGCAGCTATACTAGCGGACTGAGCTCCTACGAGCAGTACTTC
NA | TRBJ2-2 | TRBV7-2 | NA | CASSLIGTANTGELFF | TGTGCCAGCAGCTTAATAGGGACTGCGAACACCGGGGAGCTGTTTTTT
NA | TRBJ2-6 | TRBV11-2 | NA | CASTTKAGGSSGANVLTF | TGTGCCAGCACCACAAAAGCGGGCGGTAGCTCTGGGGCCAACGTCCTGACTTTC
NA | TRBJ1-4 | TRBV14 | NA | CASSQVQPGANEKLFF | TGTGCCAGCAGCCAAGTCCAACCCGGAGCTAATGAAAAACTGTTTTTT
TRBD1 | TRBJ1-1 | TRBV5-1 | NA | CASSSAGGMNTEAFF | TGCGCCAGCAGTTCGGCAGGGGGCATGAACACTGAAGCTTTCTTT
NA | TRBJ2-7 | TRBV5-6 | NA | CASSTGSSYEQYF | TGTGCCAGCAGTACAGGGTCGTCCTACGAGCAGTACTTC
NA | TRBJ2-7 | TRBV7-9 | NA | CASSLGGGRNYEQYF | TGTGCCAGCAGCTTAGGGGGGGGGCGAAACTACGAGCAGTACTTC
NA | TRBJ2-1 | TRBV5-1 | NA | CASSYLPDRFYNEQFF | TGCGCCAGCAGCTATTTACCTGACAGATTCTACAATGAGCAGTTCTTC
TRBD1 | TRBJ2-4 | TRBV18 | NA | CASSPPRQGVMKNIQYF | TGTGCCAGCTCACCACCAAGACAGGGGGTGATGAAAAACATTCAGTACTTC
NA | TRBJ2-5 | TRBV11-3 | NA | CASSARGRPLETQYF | TGTGCCAGCAGCGCGCGGGGGCGCCCTCTGGAGACCCAGTACTTC
NA | TRBJ1-2 | TRBV5-4 | NA | CASSFGETYGYTF | TGTGCCAGCAGCTTCGGGGAGACCTATGGCTACACCTTC
NA | TRBJ2-3 | TRBV7-2 | NA | CASSLEGAKGTDTQYF | TGTGCCAGCAGCCTAGAGGGAGCAAAGGGCACAGATACGCAGTATTTT
NA | TRBJ1-1 | TRBV7-9 | NA | CASSLAAGTEAFF | TGTGCCAGCAGCTTAGCTGCGGGCACTGAAGCTTTCTTT
NA | TRBJ1-1 | TRBV19 | NA | CASSNRGGTEAFF | TGTGCCAGTAGTAACCGGGGAGGCACTGAAGCTTTCTTT
TRBD1 | TRBJ2-5 | TRBV29-1 | NA | CSVERDRQETQYF | TGCAGCGTTGAAAGGGACAGACAAGAGACCCAGTACTTC
NA | TRBJ1-1 | TRBV19 | NA | CASSIGSGWDTEAFF | TGTGCCAGTAGTATAGGGTCAGGGTGGGACACTGAAGCTTTCTTT
TRBD1 | TRBJ2-1 | TRBV6-6 | NA | CASSSQQGEQFF | TGTGCCAGCAGTTCGCAACAGGGGGAGCAGTTCTTC
NA | TRBJ1-3 | TRBV7-2 | NA | CASSLVLSGNTIYF | TGTGCCAGCAGCTTAGTATTATCTGGAAACACCATATATTTT
TRBD2 | TRBJ2-3 | TRBV9 | once | CASSEWTSGYTDTQYF | TGTGCCAGCAGCGAATGGACTAGCGGGTACACAGATACGCAGTATTTT
NA | TRBJ2-2 | TRBV5-1 | NA | CASSSQNTGELFF | TGCGCCAGCAGCTCACAAAACACCGGGGAGCTGTTTTTT
NA | TRBJ1-1 | TRBV12-5 | NA | CASGLQPNTEAFF | TGTGCTAGTGGTTTACAGCCGAACACTGAAGCTTTCTTT
NA | TRBJ2-3 | TRBV5-6 | NA | CASSPPWGDRTDTQYF | TGTGCCAGCAGCCCGCCCTGGGGGGATAGGACAGATACGCAGTATTTT
TRBD1 | TRBJ2-1 | TRBV6-5 | NA | CASSYFTGEYNEQFF | TGTGCCAGCAGTTACTTTACAGGGGAGTACAATGAGCAGTTCTTC
NA | TRBJ1-5 | TRBV19 | once | CASSIDRSLMSPPQHF | TGTGCCAGTAGTATAGACCGGTCCCTAATGAGTCCGCCCCAGCATTTT